This T cell receptor beta chain originates from a study of OX40 agonist ivuxolimab in advanced cancers. In the study overall: A diagnosis of hepatocellular carcinoma, melanoma, renal cell or head and neck cancer was present in dose-escalation patients.

Sequencing used immunoSEQ multiplex PCR; TCRdb keeps in-frame clones, though not all of them. The sample comprises 70,000 to 80,000 clones, 85% to 90% of which are singletons, and around 0.95% rests with the top ten. Study results and limitations: Among some nonresponders, normalized T-cell clonal expansion was also low. The study observed clonal expansion of CD4+ and CD8+ blood T cells by week 6 at 0.1 to 3.0 mg/kg.

The V gene's germline CDR1 is LNHDA and CDR2 SQIVND (reference sequence). The CDR3 loop spans 13 amino acids. Trimming removed 7 bases at V and 11 bases at J, with 17 bases between. On this clone itself: Its specificity is not known.

V is TRBV19 and J is TRBJ1-4; D unresolved. This receptor was taken from an adult with an advanced solid tumor such as melanoma, head and neck, liver or kidney cancer. Sequenced material: CD4+ or CD8+ T cells sorted from blood, taken in a trial of the OX40 agonist ivuxolimab. This CDR3 is CASKTEPSRKLFF. CDR3 DNA: TGTGCCAGTAAGACGGAGCCGTCGCGGAAACTGTTTTTT.